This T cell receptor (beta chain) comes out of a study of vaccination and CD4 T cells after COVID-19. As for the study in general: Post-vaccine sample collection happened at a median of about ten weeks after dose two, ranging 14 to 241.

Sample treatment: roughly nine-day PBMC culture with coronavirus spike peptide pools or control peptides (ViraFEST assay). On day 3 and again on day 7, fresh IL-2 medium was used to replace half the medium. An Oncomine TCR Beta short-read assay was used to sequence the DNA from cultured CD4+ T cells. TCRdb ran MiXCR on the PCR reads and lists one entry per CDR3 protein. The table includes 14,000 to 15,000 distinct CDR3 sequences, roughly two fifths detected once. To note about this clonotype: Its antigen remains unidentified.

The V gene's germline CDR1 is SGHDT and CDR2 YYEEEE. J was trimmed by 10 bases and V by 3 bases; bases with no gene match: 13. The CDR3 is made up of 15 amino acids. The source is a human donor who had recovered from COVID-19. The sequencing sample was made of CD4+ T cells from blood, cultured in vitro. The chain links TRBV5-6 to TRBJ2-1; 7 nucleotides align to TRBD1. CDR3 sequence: CASSSGQHVLREQFF. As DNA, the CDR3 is TGTGCCAGCAGCTCGGGACAGCACGTATTAAGGGAGCAGTTCTTC.